The rows below give T cell receptor beta chains drawn from one sample of a study of blood T cell repertoires in COVID-19. Produced via immunoSEQ multiplex PCR; TCRdb's table is partial and in-frame only. The table has more than 150,000 clones, around 89% seen once. Sequenced input: peripheral blood. The receptors come from a woman in her forties with acute or convalescent COVID-19. CDR3s include the opening cysteine and the closing phenylalanine or tryptophan. The order of the fields is J gene, clone size, D gene, V gene, CDR3 protein, CDR3 DNA. The D gene is left open where the match is weak. For some rows the clone size is stated as once, few or many, or as a class when expanded; others skip it.

TRBJ1-2 | NA | NA | TRBV29-1 | CSVEEGGGRGGYTF | TGCAGCGTTGAAGAGGGTGGGGGCAGGGGCGGCTACACCTTC
TRBJ1-4 | NA | NA | TRBV19 | CASSIVTGRGTNEKLFF | TGTGCCAGTAGTATAGTAACAGGGCGAGGTACTAATGAAAAACTGTTTTTT
TRBJ1-2 | NA | NA | TRBV7-9 | CASSVDERTNYGYTF | TGTGCCAGCAGCGTCGATGAGAGGACTAACTATGGCTACACCTTC
TRBJ1-2 | NA | NA | TRBV9 | CASSVKGGYGYTF | TGTGCCAGCAGCGTGAAGGGAGGGTATGGCTACACCTTC
TRBJ2-3 | NA | TRBD2 | TRBV9 | CASSVSSSGSWREGLTDTQYF | TGTGCCAGCAGCGTAAGCAGTTCGGGCAGCTGGCGGGAGGGCCTGACAGATACGCAGTATTTT
TRBJ2-3 | NA | TRBD2 | TRBV30 | CAWSVGSGRTDTQYF | TGTGCCTGGAGTGTTGGTAGCGGGCGTACAGATACGCAGTATTTT
TRBJ1-2 | NA | NA | TRBV28 | CASSLARNYGYTF | TGTGCCAGCAGTTTAGCCCGGAACTATGGCTACACCTTC
TRBJ1-6 | NA | NA | TRBV19 | CASSIGQPRNSPLHF | TGTGCCAGTAGTATTGGACAGCCAAGGAATTCACCCCTCCACTTT
TRBJ2-3 | NA | TRBD2 | TRBV24-1 | CATSDFRGGPSADTQYF | TGTGCCACCAGTGATTTCCGCGGGGGGCCGTCCGCAGATACGCAGTATTTT
TRBJ1-5 | NA | NA | TRBV5-1 | CASSPSGGVGQPQHF | TGCGCCAGCAGCCCCTCTGGGGGGGTAGGTCAGCCCCAGCATTTT
TRBJ2-7 | few | NA | TRBV29-1 | CSVAEPYEQYF | TGCAGCGTTGCTGAGCCCTACGAGCAGTACTTC
TRBJ2-1 | once | TRBD2 | TRBV9 | CASSVTSGDNEQFF | TGTGCCAGCAGCGTAACCAGCGGGGACAATGAGCAGTTCTTC
TRBJ1-2 | NA | TRBD1 | TRBV6-5 | CASRSRGQISEGYTF | TGTGCCAGCAGAAGCAGGGGGCAGATATCTGAAGGCTACACCTTC
TRBJ1-1 | NA | NA | TRBV7-9 | CASSFRQILSTEAFF | TGTGCCAGCAGCTTCCGACAGATCCTAAGCACTGAAGCTTTCTTT
TRBJ1-2 | NA | NA | TRBV9 | CASTSGERYGYTF | TGTGCCAGCACGTCGGGTGAGAGGTATGGCTACACCTTC
TRBJ1-1 | NA | NA | TRBV10-3 | CAISESPGTEAFF | TGTGCCATCAGTGAGTCGCCGGGTACTGAAGCTTTCTTT
TRBJ1-2 | NA | NA | TRBV19 | CASSPQGSIYGYTF | TGTGCCAGTAGTCCACAGGGAAGTATCTATGGCTACACCTTC
TRBJ2-1 | NA | NA | TRBV11-2 | CASSILYNEQFF | TGTGCCAGCAGCATACTCTACAATGAGCAGTTCTTC
TRBJ1-2 | NA | TRBD1 | TRBV12-3/TRBV12-4 | CASRPGGSYGYTF | TGTGCCAGCAGACCAGGGGGATCCTATGGCTACACCTTC
TRBJ2-1 | NA | TRBD1 | TRBV24-1 | CATSAALGQGMNEQFF | TGTGCCACCAGTGCAGCCCTGGGACAGGGGATGAATGAGCAGTTCTTC
TRBJ2-7 | NA | NA | TRBV12-3/TRBV12-4 | CASSSRGYEQYF | TGTGCCAGCAGTTCCAGGGGTTACGAGCAGTACTTC
TRBJ1-6 | NA | NA | TRBV11-3 | CASSPIGHQRAPLHF | TGTGCCAGCAGCCCAATCGGACATCAACGCGCTCCCCTCCACTTT
TRBJ2-4 | NA | TRBD2 | TRBV29-1 | CSVEGLAGNLAKNIQYF | TGCAGCGTTGAAGGGCTAGCGGGGAACTTAGCCAAAAACATTCAGTACTTC
TRBJ2-7 | few | TRBD2 | TRBV3-1/TRBV3-2 | CASGTSGGLLYEQYF | TGTGCCAGCGGGACTAGCGGGGGACTTCTCTACGAGCAGTACTTC
TRBJ2-1 | NA | TRBD2 | TRBV7-6 | CASSFSGGGIKSNEQFF | TGTGCCAGCAGCTTCTCGGGAGGCGGTATCAAATCCAATGAGCAGTTCTTC
TRBJ2-7 | NA | TRBD2 | TRBV6-6 | CASSAGTTGQYEQYF | TGTGCCAGCAGCGCTGGGACTACTGGACAATACGAGCAGTACTTC
TRBJ1-1 | NA | TRBD1 | TRBV5-5 | CASSLAGQGATEAFF | TGTGCCAGCAGCTTGGCCGGACAGGGGGCCACTGAAGCTTTCTTT
TRBJ2-2 | NA | TRBD2 | TRBV14 | CASSQSGLAGGSGTGELFF | TGTGCCAGCAGCCAATCTGGACTAGCGGGGGGCTCAGGCACCGGGGAGCTGTTTTTT
TRBJ2-3 | NA | TRBD2 | TRBV9 | CASSEASRAFAGGPADTQYF | TGTGCCAGCAGCGAAGCGTCGCGAGCATTCGCGGGAGGGCCTGCAGATACGCAGTATTTT
TRBJ1-2 | once | TRBD1 | TRBV12-5 | CASGSSAGTGIGYTF | TGTGCTAGTGGTTCCTCCGCCGGGACAGGGATTGGCTACACCTTC
TRBJ2-7 | NA | NA | TRBV19 | CASSIKTSTEQYF | TGTGCCAGTAGTATAAAAACTAGCACCGAGCAGTACTTC
TRBJ2-5 | NA | NA | TRBV5-6 | CASSLQRLETQYF | TGTGCCAGCAGCTTGCAGCGTTTAGAGACCCAGTACTTC
TRBJ2-2 | once | NA | TRBV11-2 | CASSFEGVTGELFF | TGTGCCAGCAGCTTCGAGGGGGTGACCGGGGAGCTGTTTTTT
TRBJ2-2 | NA | NA | TRBV6-2/TRBV6-3 | CASSTGVDAGELFF | TGTGCCAGCAGTACGGGTGTCGACGCCGGGGAGCTGTTTTTT
TRBJ2-1 | NA | NA | TRBV3-1/TRBV3-2 | CASSQQKIPRDSSSYNEQFF | TGTGCCAGCAGCCAACAAAAGATCCCCCGGGACTCGAGCTCCTACAATGAGCAGTTCTTC
TRBJ1-1 | NA | NA | TRBV27 | CASSGTSAEAFF | TGTGCCAGCAGCGGGACTTCAGCTGAAGCTTTCTTT
TRBJ2-3 | NA | TRBD2 | TRBV3-1/TRBV3-2 | CASSQDKEAGVTDTQYF | TGTGCCAGCAGCCAAGATAAGGAAGCGGGGGTTACAGATACGCAGTATTTT
TRBJ1-1 | once | NA | TRBV5-5 | CASSSGGVPNTEAFF | TGTGCCAGCAGCTCCGGCGGGGTGCCGAACACTGAAGCTTTCTTT
TRBJ2-3 | NA | TRBD2 | TRBV19 | CASRSGASGGTDTQYF | TGTGCCAGCAGGTCAGGGGCTAGCGGGGGCACAGATACGCAGTATTTT
TRBJ1-1 | once | NA | TRBV30 | CALRGGDTEAFF | TGTGCGCTGCGGGGGGGCGATACTGAAGCTTTCTTT
TRBJ2-3 | NA | TRBD1 | TRBV7-9 | CASSAPLTGLTDTQYF | TGTGCCAGCAGCGCCCCGCTGACAGGGTTAACAGATACGCAGTATTTT
TRBJ1-4 | NA | NA | TRBV4-1 | CASSQQAQGLTTNEKLFF | TGCGCCAGCAGCCAGCAGGCCCAGGGACTAACAACTAATGAAAAACTGTTTTTT
TRBJ2-1 | once | NA | TRBV6-5 | CASSPNRGGNNEQFF | TGTGCCAGCAGTCCGAACAGGGGAGGAAACAATGAGCAGTTCTTC
TRBJ2-6 | NA | NA | TRBV19 | CASSPASRPGSGANVLTF | TGTGCCAGTAGTCCTGCTTCAAGGCCGGGGTCTGGGGCCAACGTCCTGACTTTC
TRBJ2-6 | NA | NA | TRBV9 | CASSSQGTGANVLTF | TGTGCCAGCAGCTCCCAGGGTACTGGGGCCAACGTCCTGACTTTC
TRBJ1-1 | NA | TRBD1 | TRBV6-5 | CASSYSGTGEAFF | TGTGCCAGCAGTTACTCCGGGACAGGGGAAGCTTTCTTT
TRBJ1-1 | NA | TRBD1 | TRBV12-3/TRBV12-4 | CASRDRWTEAFF | TGTGCCAGCAGGGACAGGTGGACTGAAGCTTTCTTT
TRBJ2-1 | NA | TRBD2 | TRBV4-1 | CASSQGEGPYNEQFF | TGCGCCAGCAGCCAAGGGGAGGGGCCCTACAATGAGCAGTTCTTC
TRBJ2-2 | NA | NA | TRBV9 | CASSVDLQYGGELFF | TGTGCCAGCAGCGTAGATCTACAGTACGGCGGGGAGCTGTTTTTT
TRBJ1-3 | NA | NA | TRBV30 | CAWSRQISGNTIYF | TGTGCCTGGAGCCGACAGATCTCTGGAAACACCATATATTTT
TRBJ2-1 | NA | NA | TRBV2 | CASSVSANEQFF | TGTGCCAGCAGTGTTAGCGCGAACGAGCAGTTCTTC
TRBJ2-6 | NA | NA | TRBV30 | CALNSGANVLTF | TGTGCCTTAAACTCTGGGGCCAACGTCCTGACTTTC
TRBJ2-7 | NA | NA | TRBV7-9 | CASSPVRSNSYEQYF | TGTGCCAGCAGCCCCGTCCGGTCTAATTCCTACGAGCAGTACTTC
TRBJ2-7 | NA | NA | TRBV28 | CASSWSTGVYEQYF | TGTGCCAGCAGTTGGAGTACCGGAGTCTACGAGCAGTACTTC
TRBJ2-3 | NA | NA | TRBV27 | CASSPAPGYMTDTQYF | TGTGCCAGCAGCCCCGCACCAGGGTATATGACAGATACGCAGTATTTT
TRBJ1-5 | NA | TRBD1 | TRBV5-6 | CASSSGGTVNQPQHF | TGTGCCAGCAGCTCAGGGGGCACCGTGAATCAGCCCCAGCATTTT
TRBJ2-2 | NA | NA | TRBV30 | CAQQGNTGELFF | TGTGCCCAACAGGGGAACACCGGGGAGCTGTTTTTT
TRBJ2-1 | NA | TRBD1 | TRBV6-4 | CASSEGTGSPYNEQFF | TGTGCCAGCAGTGAAGGGACAGGGTCCCCCTACAATGAGCAGTTCTTC
TRBJ2-2 | NA | NA | TRBV6-1 | CASSEEAGNTGELFF | TGTGCCAGCAGTGAAGAAGCGGGGAACACCGGGGAGCTGTTTTTT